Detailed here is one TCR beta chain. This sample is part of a study of cytomegalovirus exposure and HLA in healthy donors. Trimming removed 3 bases from V and 3 bases from J, with 11 bases in between. Looked up from germline, CDR1 is SQVTM and CDR2 is ANQGSEA. This CDR3 is 13 amino acids long. Sequenced by immunoSEQ multiplex PCR; TCRdb stores in-frame clones only, minus some. The sample shows some 250,000 clones, roughly 86% of them seen only once. Sequenced input: PBMCs. The rearrangement joins TRBV29-1 to TRBJ1-2, with D perhaps matching TRBD1 (5 bases). The clonotype comes from a woman aged 30 to 39 in good health and CMV-seropositive. CDR3 in DNA: TGCAGCGTTGACAGGGACTCGGACTATGGCTACACCTTC. Translated: CSVDRDSDYGYTF. Drawing the rest from reference TRBV29-1 and TRBJ1-2, the complete variable domain is SAVISQKPSRDICQRGTSLTIQCQVDSQVTMMFWYRQQPGQSLTLIATANQGSEATYESGFVIDKFPISRPNLTFSTLTVSNMSPEDSSIYLCSVDRDSDYGYTFGSGTRLTVV.